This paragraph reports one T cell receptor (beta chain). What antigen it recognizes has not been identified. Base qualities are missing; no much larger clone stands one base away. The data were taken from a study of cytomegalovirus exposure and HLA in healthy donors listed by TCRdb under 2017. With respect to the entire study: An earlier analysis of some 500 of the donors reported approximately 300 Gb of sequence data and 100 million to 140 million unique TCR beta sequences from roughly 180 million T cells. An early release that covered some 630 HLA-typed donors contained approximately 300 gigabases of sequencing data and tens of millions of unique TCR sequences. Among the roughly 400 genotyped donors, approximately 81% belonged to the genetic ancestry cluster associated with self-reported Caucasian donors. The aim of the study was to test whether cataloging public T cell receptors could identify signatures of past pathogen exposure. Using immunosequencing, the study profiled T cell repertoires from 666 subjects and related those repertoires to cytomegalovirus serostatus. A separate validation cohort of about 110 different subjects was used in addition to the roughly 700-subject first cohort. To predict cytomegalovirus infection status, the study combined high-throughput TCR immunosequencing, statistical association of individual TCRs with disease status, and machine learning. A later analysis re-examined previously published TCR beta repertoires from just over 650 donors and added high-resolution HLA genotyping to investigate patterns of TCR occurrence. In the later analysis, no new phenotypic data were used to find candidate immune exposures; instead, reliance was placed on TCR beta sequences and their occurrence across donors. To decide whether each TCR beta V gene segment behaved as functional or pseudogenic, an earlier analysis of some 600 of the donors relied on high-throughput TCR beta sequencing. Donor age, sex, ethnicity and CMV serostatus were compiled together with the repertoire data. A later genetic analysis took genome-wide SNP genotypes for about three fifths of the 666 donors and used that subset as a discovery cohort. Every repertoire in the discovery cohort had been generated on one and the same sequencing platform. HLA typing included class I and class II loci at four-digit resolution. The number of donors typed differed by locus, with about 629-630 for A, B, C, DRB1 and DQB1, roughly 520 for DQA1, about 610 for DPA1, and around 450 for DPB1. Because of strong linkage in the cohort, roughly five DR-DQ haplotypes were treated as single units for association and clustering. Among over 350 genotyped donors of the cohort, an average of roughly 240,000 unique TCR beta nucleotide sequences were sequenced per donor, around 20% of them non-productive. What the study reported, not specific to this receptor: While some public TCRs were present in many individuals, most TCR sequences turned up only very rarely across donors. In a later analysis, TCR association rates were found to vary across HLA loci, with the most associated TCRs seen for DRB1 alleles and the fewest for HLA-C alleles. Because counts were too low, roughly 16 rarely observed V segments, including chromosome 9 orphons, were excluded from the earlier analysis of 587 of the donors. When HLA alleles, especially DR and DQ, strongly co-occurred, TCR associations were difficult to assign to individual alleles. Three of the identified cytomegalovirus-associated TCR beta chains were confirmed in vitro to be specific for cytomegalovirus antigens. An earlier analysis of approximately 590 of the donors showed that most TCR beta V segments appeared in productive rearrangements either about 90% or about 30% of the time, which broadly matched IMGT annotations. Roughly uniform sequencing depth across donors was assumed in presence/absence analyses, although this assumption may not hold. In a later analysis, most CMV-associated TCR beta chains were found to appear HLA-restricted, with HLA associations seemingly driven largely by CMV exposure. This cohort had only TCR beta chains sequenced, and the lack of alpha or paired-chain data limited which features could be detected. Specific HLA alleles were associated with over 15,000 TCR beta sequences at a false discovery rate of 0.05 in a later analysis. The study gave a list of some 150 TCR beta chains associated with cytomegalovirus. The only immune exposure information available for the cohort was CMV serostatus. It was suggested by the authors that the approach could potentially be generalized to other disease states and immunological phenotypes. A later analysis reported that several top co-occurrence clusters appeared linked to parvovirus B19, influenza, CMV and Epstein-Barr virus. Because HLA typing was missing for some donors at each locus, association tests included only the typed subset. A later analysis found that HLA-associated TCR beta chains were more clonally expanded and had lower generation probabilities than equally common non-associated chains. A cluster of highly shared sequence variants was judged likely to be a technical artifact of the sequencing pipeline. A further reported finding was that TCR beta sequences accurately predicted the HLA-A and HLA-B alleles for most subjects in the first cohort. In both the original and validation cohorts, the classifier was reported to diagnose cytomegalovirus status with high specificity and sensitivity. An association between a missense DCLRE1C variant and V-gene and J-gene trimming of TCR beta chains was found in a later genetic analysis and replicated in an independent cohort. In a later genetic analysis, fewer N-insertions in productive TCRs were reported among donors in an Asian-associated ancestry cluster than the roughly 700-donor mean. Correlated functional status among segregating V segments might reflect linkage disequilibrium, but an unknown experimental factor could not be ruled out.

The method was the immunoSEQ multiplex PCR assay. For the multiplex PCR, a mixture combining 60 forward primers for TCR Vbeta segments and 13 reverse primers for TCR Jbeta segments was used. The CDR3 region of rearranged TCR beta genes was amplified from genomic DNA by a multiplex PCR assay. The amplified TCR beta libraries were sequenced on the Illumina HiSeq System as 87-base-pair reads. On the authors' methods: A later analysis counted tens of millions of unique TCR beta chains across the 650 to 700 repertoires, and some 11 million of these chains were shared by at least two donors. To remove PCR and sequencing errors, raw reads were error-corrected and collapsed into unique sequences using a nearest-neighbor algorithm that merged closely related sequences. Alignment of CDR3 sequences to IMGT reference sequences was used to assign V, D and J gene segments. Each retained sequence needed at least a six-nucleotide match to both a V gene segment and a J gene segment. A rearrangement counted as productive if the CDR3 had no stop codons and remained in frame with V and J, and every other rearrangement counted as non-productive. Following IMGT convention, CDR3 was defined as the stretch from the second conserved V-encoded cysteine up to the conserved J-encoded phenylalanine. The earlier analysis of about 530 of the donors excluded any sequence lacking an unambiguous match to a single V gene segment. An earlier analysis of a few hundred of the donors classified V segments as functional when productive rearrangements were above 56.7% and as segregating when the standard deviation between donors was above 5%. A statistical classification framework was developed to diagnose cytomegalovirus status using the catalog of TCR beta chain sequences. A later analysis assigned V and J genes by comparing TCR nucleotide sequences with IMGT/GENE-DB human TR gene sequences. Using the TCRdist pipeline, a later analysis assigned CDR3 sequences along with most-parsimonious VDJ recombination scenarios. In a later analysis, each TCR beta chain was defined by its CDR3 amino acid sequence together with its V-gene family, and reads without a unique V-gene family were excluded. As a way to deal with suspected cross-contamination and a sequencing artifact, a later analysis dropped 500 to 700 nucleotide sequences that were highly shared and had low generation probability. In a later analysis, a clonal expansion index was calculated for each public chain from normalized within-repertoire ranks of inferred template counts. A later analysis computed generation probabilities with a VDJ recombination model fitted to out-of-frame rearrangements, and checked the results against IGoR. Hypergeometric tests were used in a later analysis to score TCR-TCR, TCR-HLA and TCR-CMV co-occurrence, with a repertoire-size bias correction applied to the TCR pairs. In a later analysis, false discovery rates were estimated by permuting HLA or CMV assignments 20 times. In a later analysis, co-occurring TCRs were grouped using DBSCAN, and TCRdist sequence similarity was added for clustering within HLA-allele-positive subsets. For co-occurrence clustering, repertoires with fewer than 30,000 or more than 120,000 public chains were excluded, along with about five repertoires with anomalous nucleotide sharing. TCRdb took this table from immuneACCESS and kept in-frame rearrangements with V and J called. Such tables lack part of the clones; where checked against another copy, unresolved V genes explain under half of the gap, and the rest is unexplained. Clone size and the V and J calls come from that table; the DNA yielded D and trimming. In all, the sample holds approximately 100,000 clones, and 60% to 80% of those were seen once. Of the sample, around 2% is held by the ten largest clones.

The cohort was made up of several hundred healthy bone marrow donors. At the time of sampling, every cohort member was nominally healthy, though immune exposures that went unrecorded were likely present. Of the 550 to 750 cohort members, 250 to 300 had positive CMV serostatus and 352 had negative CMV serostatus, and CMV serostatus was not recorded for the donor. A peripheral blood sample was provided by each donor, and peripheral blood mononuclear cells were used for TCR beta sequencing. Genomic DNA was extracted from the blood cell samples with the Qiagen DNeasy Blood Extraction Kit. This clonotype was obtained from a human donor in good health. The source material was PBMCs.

The CDR3 sequence is CASSTRTTQETQYF. The DNA reads as follows: TGTGCCAGTAGTACCCGGACAACCCAAGAGACCCAGTACTTC. Recombination joined TRBV19 with TRBJ2-5; TRBD1 is a weak D gene call, 5 bases matching. The junction carries 10 bases between V and J, which are trimmed by 4 bases and 1 base respectively. The germline V gene (reference sequence) specifies LNHDA as CDR1 and SQIVND as CDR2. The CDR3 spans 14 residues, from the cysteine through the phenylalanine. Only the CDR3 part of the read is kept: 42 bases, read in frame from the first base.